The sequence of this TCR beta chain was determined in a study of blood T cell repertoires in COVID-19. J was trimmed by 7 bases and V by 5 bases; bases with no gene match: 6. The CDR3 is 14 amino acids. Looked up from germline, CDR1 is LNHNV and CDR2 is YYDKDF (reference sequence). Sequencing was performed with immunoSEQ multiplex PCR; in TCRdb, only in-frame clones are kept and a portion is missing. The table lists 35,000 to 55,000 clones, roughly nine tenths of them singletons, with 4.5% to 7% in the top ten. Material: peripheral blood. The TCR originated in a human donor in a cohort sampled during active COVID-19. This chain joins TRBV15 and TRBJ2-1; the match to TRBD1 covers 9 bases. CDR3 sequence (DNA): TGTGCCACCAGCCCGACAGGGGGGCAAAATGAGCAGTTCTTC. Amino acids: CATSPTGGQNEQFF.